This T cell receptor beta chain was obtained from a study of T cell repertoires in cytomegalovirus infection. In the study overall: CMV infection together with matching HLA type was indicated by public TCR beta signatures.

Germline lookup yields CDR1 MDHEN and CDR2 SYDVKM. The ends lost 4 bases at V and 4 bases at J; junction bases unmatched: 12. This CDR3 is built from 16 residues. MiXCR, run by TCRdb on the reads, gives a single entry per CDR3 protein. The sample gives 200,000 to 250,000 distinct CDR3 sequences, about 23% of which show up once; 15% to 20% is in the top ten. Study-level results: Carriage of CMV together with the relevant HLA was identifiable through cumulative public TCR beta family frequency.

Note on this clonotype: Antigen unknown.

This receptor was taken from a human donor in good health (CMV status not recorded). Some clones in this sample may be carry-over from other donors' samples. Material for sequencing was CD8+ T cells from PBMCs. The chain couples TRBV28 to TRBJ2-7, with TRBD1 matching 8 bases. The CDR3 region has the DNA TGTGCCAGCAGTTCCCCCCCGGAACAGGGGGTATACGAGCAGTACTTC. Its protein is CASSSPPEQGVYEQYF.